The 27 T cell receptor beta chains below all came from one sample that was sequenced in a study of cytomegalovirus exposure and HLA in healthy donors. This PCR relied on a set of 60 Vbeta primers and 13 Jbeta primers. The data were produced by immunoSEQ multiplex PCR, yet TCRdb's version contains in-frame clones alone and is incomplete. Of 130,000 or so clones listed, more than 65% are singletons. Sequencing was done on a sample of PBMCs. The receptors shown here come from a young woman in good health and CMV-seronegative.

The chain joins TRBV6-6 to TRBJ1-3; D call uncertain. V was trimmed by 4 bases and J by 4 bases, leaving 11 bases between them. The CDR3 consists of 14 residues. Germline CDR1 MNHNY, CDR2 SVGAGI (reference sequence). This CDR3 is CASSWLGRGNTIYF. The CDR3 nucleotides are TGTGCCAGCAGTTGGTTGGGCAGGGGAAACACCATATATTTT.

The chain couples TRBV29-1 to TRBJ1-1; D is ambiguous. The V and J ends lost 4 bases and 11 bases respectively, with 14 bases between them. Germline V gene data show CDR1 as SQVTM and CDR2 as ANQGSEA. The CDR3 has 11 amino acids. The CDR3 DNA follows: TGCAGCGTTGCGGTGGCAGGCTGGGCTTTCTTT. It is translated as CSVAVAGWAFF.

The CDR3 protein is CASSVVSGRIDGYTF. DNA of the CDR3: TGTGCCAGCAGCGTAGTTTCAGGCAGGATCGATGGCTACACCTTC. The rearrangement uses TRBV9 and TRBJ1-2; D unresolved. The V gene's germline CDR1 is SGDLS and CDR2 YYNGEE. The CDR3 has 15 amino acids. The ends were cut back, 0 bases at V and 6 bases at J, with 15 bases in the middle.

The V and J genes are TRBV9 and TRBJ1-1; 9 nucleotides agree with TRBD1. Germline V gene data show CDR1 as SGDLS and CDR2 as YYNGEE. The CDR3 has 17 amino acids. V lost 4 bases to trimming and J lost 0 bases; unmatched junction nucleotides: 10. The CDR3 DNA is TGTGCCAGCAGCTCGGACAGGGGACGCGACATGAACACTGAAGCTTTCTTT. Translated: CASSSDRGRDMNTEAFF. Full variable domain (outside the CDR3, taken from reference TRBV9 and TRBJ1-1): DSGVTQTPKHLITATGQRVTLRCSPRSGDLSVYWYQQSLDQGLQFLIQYYNGEERAKGNILERFSAQQFPDLHSELNLSSLELGDSALYFCASSSDRGRDMNTEAFFGQGTRLTVV.

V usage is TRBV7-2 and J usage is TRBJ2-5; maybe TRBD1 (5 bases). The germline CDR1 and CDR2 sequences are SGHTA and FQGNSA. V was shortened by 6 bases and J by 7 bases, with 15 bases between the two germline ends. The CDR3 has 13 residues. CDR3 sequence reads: CASRNLQVGTQYF. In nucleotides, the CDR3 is TGTGCCAGCAGGAACTTACAGGTTGGGACCCAGTACTTC.

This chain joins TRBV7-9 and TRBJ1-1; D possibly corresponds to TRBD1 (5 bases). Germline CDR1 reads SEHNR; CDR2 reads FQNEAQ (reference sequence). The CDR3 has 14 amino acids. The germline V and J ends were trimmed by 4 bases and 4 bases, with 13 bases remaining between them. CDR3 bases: TGTGCCAGCAGCTACAGGTCCCCCGGCACTGAAGCTTTCTTT. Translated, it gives CASSYRSPGTEAFF.

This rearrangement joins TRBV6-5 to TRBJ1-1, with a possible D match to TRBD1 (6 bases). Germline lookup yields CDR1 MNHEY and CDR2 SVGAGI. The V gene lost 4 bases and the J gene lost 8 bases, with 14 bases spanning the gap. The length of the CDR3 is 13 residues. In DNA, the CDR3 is TGTGCCAGCAGTTCGACCGGACAGTCGGAAGCTTTCTTT. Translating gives CASSSTGQSEAFF.

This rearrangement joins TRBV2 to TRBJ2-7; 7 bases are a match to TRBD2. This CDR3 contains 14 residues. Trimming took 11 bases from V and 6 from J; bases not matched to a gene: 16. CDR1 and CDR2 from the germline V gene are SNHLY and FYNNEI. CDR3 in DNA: TGTGCCGTATCCGGGTCTAGCGGAGGTCTCGAGCAGTACTTC. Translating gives CAVSGSSGGLEQYF.

The CDR3 here is CASRDWGTSYEQYF. The DNA of the CDR3 is TGTGCCAGCAGGGATTGGGGTACTAGTTACGAGCAGTACTTC. The chain links TRBV2 to TRBJ2-7, with TRBD2 as a possible D gene (5 bases). The germline gives CDR1 SNHLY, CDR2 FYNNEI. This CDR3 is built from 14 residues. V lost 6 bases, J lost 4 bases, and 16 bases lay in between.

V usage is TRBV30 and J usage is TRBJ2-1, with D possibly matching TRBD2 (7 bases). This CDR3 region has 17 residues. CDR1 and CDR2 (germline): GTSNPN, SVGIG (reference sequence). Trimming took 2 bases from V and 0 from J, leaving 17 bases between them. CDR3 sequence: CAWSPLRGGPSYNEQFF. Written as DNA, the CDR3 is TGTGCCTGGAGTCCCCTTAGGGGGGGCCCCTCCTACAATGAGCAGTTCTTC.

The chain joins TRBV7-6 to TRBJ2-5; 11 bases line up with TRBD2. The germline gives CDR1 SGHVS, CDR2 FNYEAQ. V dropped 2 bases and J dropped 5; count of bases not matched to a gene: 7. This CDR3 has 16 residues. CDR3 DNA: TGTGCCAGCAGCTTATTAGCGGGGGGGGCAGGGGAGACCCAGTACTTC. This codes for CASSLLAGGAGETQYF.

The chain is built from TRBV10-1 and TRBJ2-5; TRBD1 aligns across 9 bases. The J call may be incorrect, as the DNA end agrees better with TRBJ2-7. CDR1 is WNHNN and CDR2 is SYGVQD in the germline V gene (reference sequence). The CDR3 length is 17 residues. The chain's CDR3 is CASSSGTGFLVRYEQYF. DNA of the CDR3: TGCGCCAGCAGCTCCGGGACAGGGTTTTTGGTACGCTACGAGCAGTACTTC.

CDR3 protein: CASSQEGPGDYGYTF. As DNA, the CDR3 is TGCGCCAGCAGCCAAGAAGGACCGGGGGACTATGGCTACACCTTC. The chain combines TRBV4-3 with TRBJ1-2; D may be TRBD1 (5 bases). The V and J ends lost 0 bases and 3 bases respectively, with 11 bases between them. The CDR3 spans 15 residues. Germline CDR1 and CDR2: LGHNA and YSLEER.

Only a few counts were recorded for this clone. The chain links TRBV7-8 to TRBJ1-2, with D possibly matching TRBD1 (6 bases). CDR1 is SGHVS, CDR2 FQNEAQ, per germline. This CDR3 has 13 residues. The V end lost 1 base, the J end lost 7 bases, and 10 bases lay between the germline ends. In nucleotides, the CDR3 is TGTGCCAGCAGCTTAGAGGGGGAACGTGGCTACACCTTC. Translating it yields CASSLEGERGYTF.

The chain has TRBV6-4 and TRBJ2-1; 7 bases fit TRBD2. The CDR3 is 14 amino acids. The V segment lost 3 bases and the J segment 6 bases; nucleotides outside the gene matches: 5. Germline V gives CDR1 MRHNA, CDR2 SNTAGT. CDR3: CASSEGRDPNEQFF. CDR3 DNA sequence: TGTGCCAGCAGTGAAGGGAGGGACCCCAATGAGCAGTTCTTC.

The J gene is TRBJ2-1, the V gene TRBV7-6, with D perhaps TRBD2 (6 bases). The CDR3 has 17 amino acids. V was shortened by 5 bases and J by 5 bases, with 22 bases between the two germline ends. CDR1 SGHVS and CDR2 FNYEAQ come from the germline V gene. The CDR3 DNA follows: TGTGCCAGCAGCAAAGTAGCTGGGACTTTAACCCACAATGAGCAGTTCTTC. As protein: CASSKVAGTLTHNEQFF. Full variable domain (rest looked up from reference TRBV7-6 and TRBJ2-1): GAGVSQSPRYKVTKRGQDVALRCDPISGHVSLYWYRQALGQGPEFLTYFNYEAQQDKSGLPNDRFSAERPEGSISTLTIQRTEQRDSAMYRCASSKVAGTLTHNEQFFGPGTRLTVL.

CDR3 nucleotides: TGCAGCGTTGAAATCCCGGGAGGCCAGCCCTACGAGCAGTACTTC. Amino acid sequence: CSVEIPGGQPYEQYF. The genes are TRBV29-1 and TRBJ2-7; 7 bases are a match to TRBD2. The V segment lost 2 bases and the J segment 2 bases; nucleotides outside the gene matches: 9. Germline V gives CDR1 SQVTM, CDR2 ANQGSEA. This CDR3 contains 15 residues.

The CDR3 spells CASGQPYSEAFF. In DNA form, the CDR3 reads TGTGCTAGTGGCCAGCCGTACAGTGAAGCTTTCTTT. The chain couples TRBV12-5 to TRBJ1-1; D is unresolved. This CDR3 is built from 12 residues. V shed 6 bases and J shed 7 bases, with 12 bases lying between them. Germline CDR1 and CDR2: LGHNT and FRNRAP.

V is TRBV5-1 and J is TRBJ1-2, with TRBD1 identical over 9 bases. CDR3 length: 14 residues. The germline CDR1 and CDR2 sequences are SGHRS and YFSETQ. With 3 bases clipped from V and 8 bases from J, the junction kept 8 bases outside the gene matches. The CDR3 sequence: CASSSGQGSSGYTF. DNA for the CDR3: TGCGCCAGCAGCTCAGGACAGGGGTCGAGCGGCTACACCTTC.

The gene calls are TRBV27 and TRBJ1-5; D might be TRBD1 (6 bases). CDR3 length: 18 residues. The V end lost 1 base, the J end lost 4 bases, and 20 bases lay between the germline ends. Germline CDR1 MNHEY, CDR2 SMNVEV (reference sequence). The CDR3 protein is CASSLFGSGGAWNQPQHF. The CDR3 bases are TGTGCCAGCAGTTTATTTGGGAGCGGGGGGGCTTGGAATCAGCCCCAGCATTTT.

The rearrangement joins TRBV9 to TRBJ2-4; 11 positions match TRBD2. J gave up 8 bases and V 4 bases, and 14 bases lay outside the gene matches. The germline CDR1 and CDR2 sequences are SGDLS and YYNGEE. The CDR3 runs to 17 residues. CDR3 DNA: TGTGCCAGCAGCACCCAAGGGGGTAGCGGGAGGGTGGACATTCAGTACTTC. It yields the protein CASSTQGGSGRVDIQYF. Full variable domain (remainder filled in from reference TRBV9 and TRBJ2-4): DSGVTQTPKHLITATGQRVTLRCSPRSGDLSVYWYQQSLDQGLQFLIQYYNGEERAKGNILERFSAQQFPDLHSELNLSSLELGDSALYFCASSTQGGSGRVDIQYFGAGTRLSVL.

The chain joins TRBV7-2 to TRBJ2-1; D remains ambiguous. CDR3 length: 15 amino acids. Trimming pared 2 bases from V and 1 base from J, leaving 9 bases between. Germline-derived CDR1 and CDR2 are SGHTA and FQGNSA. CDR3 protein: CTSSLTRVSYNEQFF. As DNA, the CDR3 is TGTACCAGCAGCTTAACCCGGGTTTCCTACAATGAGCAGTTCTTC.

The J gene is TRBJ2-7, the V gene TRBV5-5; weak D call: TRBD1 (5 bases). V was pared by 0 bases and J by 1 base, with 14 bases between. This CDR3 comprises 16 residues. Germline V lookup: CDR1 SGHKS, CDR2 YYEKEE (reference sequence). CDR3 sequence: CASSLEADIGSYEQYF. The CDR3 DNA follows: TGTGCCAGCAGCTTGGAGGCGGACATAGGATCCTACGAGCAGTACTTC.

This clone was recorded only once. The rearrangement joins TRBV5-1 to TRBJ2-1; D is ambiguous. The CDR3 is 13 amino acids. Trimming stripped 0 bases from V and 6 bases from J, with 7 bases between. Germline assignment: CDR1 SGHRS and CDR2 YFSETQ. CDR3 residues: CASSLAISNEQFF. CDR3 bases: TGCGCCAGCAGCTTGGCCATCAGCAATGAGCAGTTCTTC.

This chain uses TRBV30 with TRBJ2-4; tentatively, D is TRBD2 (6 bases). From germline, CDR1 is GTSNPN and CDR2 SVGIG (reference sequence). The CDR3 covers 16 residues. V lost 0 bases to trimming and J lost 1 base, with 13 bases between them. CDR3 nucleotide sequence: TGTGCCTGGAGTGTAGGGTCTGGGAGGGCCAAAAACATTCAGTACTTC. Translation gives CAWSVGSGRAKNIQYF.

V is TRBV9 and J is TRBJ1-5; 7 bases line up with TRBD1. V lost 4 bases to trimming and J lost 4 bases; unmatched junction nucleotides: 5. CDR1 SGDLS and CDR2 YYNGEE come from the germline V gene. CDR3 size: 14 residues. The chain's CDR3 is CASSPGQTNQPQHF. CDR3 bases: TGTGCCAGCAGCCCGGGACAGACTAATCAGCCCCAGCATTTT.

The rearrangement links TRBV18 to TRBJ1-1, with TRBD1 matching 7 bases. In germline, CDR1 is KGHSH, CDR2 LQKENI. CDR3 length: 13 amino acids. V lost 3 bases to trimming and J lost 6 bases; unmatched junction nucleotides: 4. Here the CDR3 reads CASSPNRGAEAFF. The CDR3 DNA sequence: TGTGCCAGCTCACCTAACAGGGGAGCTGAAGCTTTCTTT.